The 7 T cell receptor beta chains presented below share a single source sample, sequenced in a study of T cell responses to AZD1222 COVID-19 vaccine. Sequencing used immunoSEQ multiplex PCR; TCRdb keeps in-frame clones, though not all of them. The table records 150,000 to 200,000 clones, roughly 90% of them present only once. This sample comprised peripheral blood, obtained 28 days after the second AZD1222 dose. These TCRs come from an adult who received the AZD1222 COVID-19 vaccine.

This sequence joins TRBV6-5 and TRBJ1-2; D not resolved. Germline loops: CDR1 MNHEY, CDR2 SVGAGI. There are 15 residues in the CDR3. V was cut by 2 bases and J by 1 base, with 11 bases left in between. CDR3 sequence reads: CASSYGETHNYGYTF. For the CDR3, the DNA is TGTGCCAGCAGTTACGGAGAGACACATAACTATGGCTACACCTTC.

This clone was observed a handful of times. V and J are TRBV7-9 and TRBJ1-1, with 7 bases matching TRBD1. The J segment lost 1 base and the V segment lost 2 bases, leaving 4 bases of the junction unmatched. This CDR3 spans 15 amino acids. The V gene's germline CDR1 is SEHNR and CDR2 FQNEAQ (reference sequence). This chain's CDR3 is CASSLPGGTNTEAFF. CDR3 bases: TGTGCCAGCAGCTTACCAGGGGGTACGAACACTGAAGCTTTCTTT.

V gene TRBV29-1 combines with J gene TRBJ2-1; no clear D gene. V lost 5 bases to trimming and J lost 0 bases, with 8 bases between them. This CDR3 contains 13 residues. Germline lookup yields CDR1 SQVTM and CDR2 ANQGSEA. CDR3 DNA: TGCAGCGTTAGGGTCGGCTCCTACAATGAGCAGTTCTTC. This translates into CSVRVGSYNEQFF.

The CDR3 region is CASSPLDALGDSYNSPLHF. CDR3 coding DNA: TGTGCCAGCAGCCCACTCGATGCTCTGGGCGACTCCTATAATTCACCCCTCCACTTT. The rearrangement uses TRBV5-8 and TRBJ1-6; D remains ambiguous. Trimming took 4 bases from V and 0 from J, leaving 20 bases between them. The CDR3 length is 19 residues. Per germline, CDR1 SGHTS and CDR2 YDEGEE.

This clone has just one count. The chain combines TRBV18 with TRBJ1-6; D uncertain. Germline CDR1 and CDR2: KGHSH and LQKENI. V dropped 2 bases and J dropped 7 bases, with 6 bases sitting between them. The length of the CDR3 is 13 residues. This CDR3 reads CASSPYTNSPLHF. CDR3 DNA: TGTGCCAGCTCACCATACACAAATTCACCCCTCCACTTT.

This chain joins TRBV20-1 and TRBJ1-5; TRBD1 is a possible D gene (5 bases). V lost 3 bases to trimming and J lost 0 bases, with 12 bases between them. The CDR3 consists of 15 residues. Germline CDR1 is DFQATT and CDR2 is SNEGSKA (reference sequence). The CDR3 coding sequence is TGCAGTGCTAGTAGGGGCACTTATAGCAATCAGCCCCAGCATTTT. Protein sequence: CSASRGTYSNQPQHF.

This clone showed up just once. CDR3 nucleotides: TGTGCCAGCAGCCTAAAGACTCCACCGGCCTCCTACGAGCAGTACTTC. Protein: CASSLKTPPASYEQYF. The gene calls are TRBV3-1 (or the pseudogene TRBV3-2) and TRBJ2-7; D is ambiguous. CDR1 and CDR2 from the germline V gene are LGHDT and YNNKEL (reference sequence). The CDR3 contains 16 residues. The V and J ends lost 4 bases and 0 bases respectively, with 16 bases between them.